The present entry profiles one TCR beta chain with its context. The sample comes from a study of T-cell reconstitution after alpha-beta-depleted transplantation in children. Germline V lookup: CDR1 SGHVS, CDR2 FNYEAQ. Germline trimming cut 3 bases from V and 0 bases from J; bases unmatched to any gene: 5. CDR3 length: 17 amino acids. The authors prepared the TCRbeta library with unique molecular identifiers. A single record per CDR3 protein comes from TCRdb applying MiXCR to the PCR reads. The data show hundreds of thousands of distinct CDR3 sequences, approximately 12% seen once. The material sequenced was PBMCs, mostly from graft donor cells, taken 360 days after TCRalphabeta/CD19-depleted stem cell transplant. This clonotype originated in a male patient younger than 18 who had a stem cell transplant for acute myeloid leukemia, so the T cells may come from the graft donor. V is TRBV7-6 and J is TRBJ2-2, with 9 bases lining up with TRBD2. In DNA, the CDR3 is TGTGCCAGCAGCTTCATGGGACTAGCTCCGAACACCGGGGAGCTGTTTTTT. Translating gives CASSFMGLAPNTGELFF.